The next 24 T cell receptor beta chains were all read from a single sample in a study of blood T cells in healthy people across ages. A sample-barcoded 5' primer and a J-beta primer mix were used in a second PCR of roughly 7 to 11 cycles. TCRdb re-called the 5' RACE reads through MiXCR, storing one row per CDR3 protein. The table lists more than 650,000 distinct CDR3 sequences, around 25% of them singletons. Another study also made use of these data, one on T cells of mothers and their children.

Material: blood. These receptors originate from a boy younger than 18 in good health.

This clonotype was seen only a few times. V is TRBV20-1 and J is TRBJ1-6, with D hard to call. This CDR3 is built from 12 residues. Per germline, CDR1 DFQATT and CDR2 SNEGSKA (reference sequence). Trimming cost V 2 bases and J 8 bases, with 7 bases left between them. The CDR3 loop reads CSARSQYSPLHF. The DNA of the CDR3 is TGCAGTGCTAGATCACAGTATTCACCCCTCCACTTT.

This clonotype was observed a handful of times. The CDR3 DNA is TGCAGCGTTGAGTTGGTCGTGCGGGAGCCGCAGACAGATACGCAGTATTTT. This codes for CSVELVVREPQTDTQYF. The chain joins TRBV29-1 to TRBJ2-3, with TRBD2 matching 7 bases. Germline trimming cut 3 bases from V and 3 bases from J; bases unmatched to any gene: 15. This CDR3 contains 17 residues. CDR1 is SQVTM and CDR2 is ANQGSEA in the germline V gene.

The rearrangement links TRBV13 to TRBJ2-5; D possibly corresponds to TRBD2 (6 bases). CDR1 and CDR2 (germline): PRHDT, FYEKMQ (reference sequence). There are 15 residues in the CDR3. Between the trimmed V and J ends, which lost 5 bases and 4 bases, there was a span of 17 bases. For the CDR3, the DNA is TGTGCCAGCAGCCCGAAGGGAGGTCCAGGAGAGACCCAGTACTTC. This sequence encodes CASSPKGGPGETQYF.

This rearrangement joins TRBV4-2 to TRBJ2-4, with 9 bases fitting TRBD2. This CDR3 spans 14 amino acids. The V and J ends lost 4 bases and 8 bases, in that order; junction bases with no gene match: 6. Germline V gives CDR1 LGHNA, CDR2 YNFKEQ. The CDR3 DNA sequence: TGTGCCAGCAGCCCCGGACTAGCGACTGACATTCAGTACTTC. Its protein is CASSPGLATDIQYF.

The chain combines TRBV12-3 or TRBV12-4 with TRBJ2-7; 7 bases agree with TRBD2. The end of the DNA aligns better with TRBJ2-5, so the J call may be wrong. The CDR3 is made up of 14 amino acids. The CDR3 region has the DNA TGTGCCAGCATTAGCCGGGACTACGGAGAGACCCAGTACTTC. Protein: CASISRDYGETQYF.

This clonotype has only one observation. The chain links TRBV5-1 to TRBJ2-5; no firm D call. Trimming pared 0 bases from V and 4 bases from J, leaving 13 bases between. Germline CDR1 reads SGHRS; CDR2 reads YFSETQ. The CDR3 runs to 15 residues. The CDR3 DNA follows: TGCGCCAGCAGCTTGGCCTCGCGGATGGGAGAGACCCAGTACTTC. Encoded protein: CASSLASRMGETQYF.

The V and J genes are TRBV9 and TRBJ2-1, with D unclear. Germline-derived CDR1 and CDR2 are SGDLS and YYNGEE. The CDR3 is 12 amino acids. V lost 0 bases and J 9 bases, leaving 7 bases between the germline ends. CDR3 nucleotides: TGTGCCAGCAGCGTAGTCGGCAGTGAGCAGTTCTTC. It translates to CASSVVGSEQFF.

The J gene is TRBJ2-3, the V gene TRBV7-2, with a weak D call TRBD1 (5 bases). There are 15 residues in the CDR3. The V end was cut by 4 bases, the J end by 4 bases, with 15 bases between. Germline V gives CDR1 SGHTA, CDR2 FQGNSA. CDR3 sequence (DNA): TGTGCCAGCAGCTCCCCAGGGCTAGGCGCAGATACGCAGTATTTT. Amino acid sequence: CASSSPGLGADTQYF.

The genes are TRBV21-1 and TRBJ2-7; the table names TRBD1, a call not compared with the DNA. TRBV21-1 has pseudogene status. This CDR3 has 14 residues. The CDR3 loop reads CASSTVRGCDEQYF. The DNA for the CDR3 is TGTGCCAGCAGCACCGTCAGGGGATGCGACGAGCAGTACTTC.

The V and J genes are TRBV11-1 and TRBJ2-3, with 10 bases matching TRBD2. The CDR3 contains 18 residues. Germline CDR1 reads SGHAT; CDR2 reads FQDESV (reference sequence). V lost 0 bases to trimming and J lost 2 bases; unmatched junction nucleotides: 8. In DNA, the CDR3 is TGTGCCAGCAGCTTAGCGGGCGCTAGCGGGGGACTCACAGATACGCAGTATTTT. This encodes CASSLAGASGGLTDTQYF.

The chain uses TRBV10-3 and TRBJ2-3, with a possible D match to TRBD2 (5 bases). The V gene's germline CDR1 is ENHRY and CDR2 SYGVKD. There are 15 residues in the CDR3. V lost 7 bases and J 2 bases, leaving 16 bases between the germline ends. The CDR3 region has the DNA TGTGCCATCAAAGACGGGATCAGAACCACAGATACGCAGTATTTT. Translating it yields CAIKDGIRTTDTQYF.

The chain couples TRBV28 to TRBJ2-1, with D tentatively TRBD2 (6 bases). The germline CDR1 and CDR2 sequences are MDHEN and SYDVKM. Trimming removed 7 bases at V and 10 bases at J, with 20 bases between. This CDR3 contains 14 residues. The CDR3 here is CASIGTGTGEEQFF. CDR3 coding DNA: TGTGCCAGCATCGGTACCGGGACTGGCGAGGAGCAGTTCTTC. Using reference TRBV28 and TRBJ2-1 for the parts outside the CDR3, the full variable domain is DVKVTQSSRYLVKRTGEKVFLECVQDMDHENMFWYRQDPGLGLRLIYFSYDVKMKEKGDIPEGYSVSREKKERFSLILESASTNQTSMYLCASIGTGTGEEQFFGPGTRLTVL.

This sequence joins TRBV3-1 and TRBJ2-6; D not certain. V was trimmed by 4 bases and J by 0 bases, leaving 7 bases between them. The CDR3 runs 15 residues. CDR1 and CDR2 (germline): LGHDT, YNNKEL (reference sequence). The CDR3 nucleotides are TGTGCCAGCAGCCGCCAGGACTCTGGGGCCAACGTCCTGACTTTC. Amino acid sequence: CASSRQDSGANVLTF.

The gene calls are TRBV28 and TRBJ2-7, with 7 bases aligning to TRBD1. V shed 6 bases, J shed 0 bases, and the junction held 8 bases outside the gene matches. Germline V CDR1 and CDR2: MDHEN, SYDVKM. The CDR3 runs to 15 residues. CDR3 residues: CASSLGQRSSYEQYF. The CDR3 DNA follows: TGTGCCAGCAGCCTGGGACAGAGGAGCTCCTACGAGCAGTACTTC.

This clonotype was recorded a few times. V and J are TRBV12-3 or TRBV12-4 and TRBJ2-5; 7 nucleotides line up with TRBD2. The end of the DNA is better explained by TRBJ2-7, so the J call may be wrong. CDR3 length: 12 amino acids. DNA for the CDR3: TGTGCCAGCAGTTACAGCGGGGTCGAGCAGTACTTC. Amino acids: CASSYSGVEQYF.

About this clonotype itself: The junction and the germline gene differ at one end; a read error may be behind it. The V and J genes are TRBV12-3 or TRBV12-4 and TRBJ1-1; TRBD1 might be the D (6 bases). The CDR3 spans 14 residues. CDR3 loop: CAGSLQGKVTEAFF. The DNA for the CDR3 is TGTGCCGGCAGTTTACAGGGAAAGGTCACTGAAGCTTTCTTT.

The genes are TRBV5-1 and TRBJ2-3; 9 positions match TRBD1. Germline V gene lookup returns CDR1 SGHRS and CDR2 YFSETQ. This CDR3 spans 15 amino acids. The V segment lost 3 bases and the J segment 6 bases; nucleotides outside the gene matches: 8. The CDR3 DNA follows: TGCGCCAGCAGCTACTCCGGGACAGGGATTGATACGCAGTATTTT. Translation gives CASSYSGTGIDTQYF.

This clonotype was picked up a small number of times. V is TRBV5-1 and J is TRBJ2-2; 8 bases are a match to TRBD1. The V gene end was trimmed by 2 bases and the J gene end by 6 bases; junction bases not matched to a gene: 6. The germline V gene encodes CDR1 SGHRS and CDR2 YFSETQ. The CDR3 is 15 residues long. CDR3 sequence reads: CASSFVDRGAGELFF. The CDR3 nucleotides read TGCGCCAGCAGCTTCGTAGACAGGGGAGCCGGGGAGCTGTTTTTT.

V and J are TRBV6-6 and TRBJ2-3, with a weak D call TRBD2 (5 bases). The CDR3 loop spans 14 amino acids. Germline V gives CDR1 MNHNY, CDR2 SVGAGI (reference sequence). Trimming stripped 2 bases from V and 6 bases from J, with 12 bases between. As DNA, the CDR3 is TGTGCCAGCAGTTACGGTAGCGCCGGGGATACGCAGTATTTT. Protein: CASSYGSAGDTQYF.

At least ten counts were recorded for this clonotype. This CDR3 reads CASRKSLIQSDTQYF. The DNA of the CDR3 is TGTGCCAGCAGGAAGTCCCTAATACAGTCAGATACGCAGTATTTT. The chain couples TRBV2 to TRBJ2-3; D not resolved. CDR3 length: 15 residues. The germline V gene has CDR1 SNHLY and CDR2 FYNNEI. Trimming took off 6 bases at V and 4 bases at J, with 17 bases between the two ends.

The CDR3 protein is CSVVRDTDTQYF. The DNA for the CDR3 is TGCAGCGTGGTCCGGGACACGGATACGCAGTATTTT. The rearrangement joins TRBV29-1 to TRBJ2-3, with D possibly TRBD1 on 6 matching bases. V was shortened by 6 bases and J by 6 bases, with 13 bases between the two germline ends. The CDR3 extends over 12 amino acids. CDR1 and CDR2 from the germline V gene are SQVTM and ANQGSEA.

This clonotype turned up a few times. The CDR3 DNA sequence: TGTGCCAGCAGCCTGGGGGGTGAGAAGGAGACCCAGTACTTC. Residues: CASSLGGEKETQYF. This sequence joins TRBV5-4 and TRBJ2-5; D perhaps matches TRBD2 (6 bases). Germline-derived CDR1 and CDR2 are SGHNT and YYREEE (reference sequence). The CDR3 sequence is 14 residues long. The V end lost 4 bases, the J end lost 5 bases, and 15 bases lay between the germline ends.

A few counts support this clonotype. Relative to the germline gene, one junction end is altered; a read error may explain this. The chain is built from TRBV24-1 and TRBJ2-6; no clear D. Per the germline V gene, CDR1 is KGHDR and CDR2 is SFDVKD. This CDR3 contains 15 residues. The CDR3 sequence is CATSDPSSGANVLTF. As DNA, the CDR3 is TGTGCCACCAGTGATCCCAGCTCTGGAGCCAACGTCCTGACTTTC.

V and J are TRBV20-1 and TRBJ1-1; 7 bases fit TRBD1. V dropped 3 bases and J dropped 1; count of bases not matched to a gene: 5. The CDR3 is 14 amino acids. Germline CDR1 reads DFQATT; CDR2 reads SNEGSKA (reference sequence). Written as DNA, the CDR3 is TGCAGTGCTAGCCGACAGGGTTGGAACACTGAAGCTTTCTTT. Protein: CSASRQGWNTEAFF.